What follows are 15 T cell receptor beta chains derived from one specimen sequenced in a study of immune evolution from preneoplasia to lung adenocarcinoma. Using immunoSEQ multiplex PCR, the repertoire was profiled, and TCRdb retains in-frame clones only, with some absent. The repertoire has about 8,200 clones, roughly 82% of them found once; the top ten carry 2.5% to 3%. Sequenced sample: FFPE minimally invasive lung adenocarcinoma tissue. These receptors were obtained from a person between 65 and 79 years old with lung adenocarcinoma.

This sequence joins TRBV1 and TRBJ2-7; the table gives TRBD2 as D, unverified against the DNA. TRBV1 is recorded as a pseudogene. The CDR3 length is 18 residues. The CDR3 is CTTCYPPVTSGDLGEQYF. The DNA for the CDR3 is TGCACCACCTGCTATCCCCCGGTGACTAGCGGGGATCTGGGGGAGCAGTACTTC.

The V gene is TRBV11-2, the J gene TRBJ2-4; 7 nucleotides align to TRBD2. Germline CDR1 reads SGHAT; CDR2 reads FQNNGV. V shed 1 base and J 11 bases; nucleotides not matched to a gene: 8. The CDR3 is 14 residues long. CDR3 DNA sequence: TGTGCCAGCAGCTTAGGAGATAGCGGGTCCTTTCAGTACTTC. Its protein is CASSLGDSGSFQYF.

J is TRBJ2-2 and V is TRBV6-1, with TRBD2 matching over 7 bases. Trimming cost V 3 bases and J 1 base; bases outside gene matches: 11. The CDR3 totals 18 residues. Germline V gene lookup returns CDR1 MNHNS and CDR2 SASEGT. The CDR3, as DNA: TGTGCCAGCAGTGACGCCTCAAGGACTAGAGGGAACACCGGGGAGCTGTTTTTT. This gives the protein CASSDASRTRGNTGELFF.

The V call is TRBV7-3, the J call TRBJ2-3; D ambiguous. Germline V gene data show CDR1 as SGHTA and CDR2 as FQGTGA. CDR3 length equals 14 residues. V was pared by 4 bases and J by 5 bases, with 13 bases between. CDR3 nucleotide sequence: TGTGCCAGCAGCTCCGGTTGGGATGGAGATACGCAGTATTTT. This translates into CASSSGWDGDTQYF.

The chain employs TRBV29-1 and TRBJ1-1, with unresolved D. V was pared by 2 bases and J by 0 bases, with 4 bases between. The CDR3 contains 12 residues. CDR1 is SQVTM and CDR2 is ANQGSEA in the germline V gene. CDR3 region: CSVERMNTEAFF. CDR3 nucleotide sequence: TGCAGCGTTGAAAGGATGAACACTGAAGCTTTCTTT.

The chain links TRBV6-5 to TRBJ2-1, with 10 bases lining up with TRBD1. V was pared by 6 bases and J by 7 bases, with 9 bases of the junction left unmatched. In germline, CDR1 is MNHEY, CDR2 SVGAGI. CDR3 length equals 15 residues. For the CDR3, the DNA is TGTGCCAGCAGCCAGTCGACAGGGGGCTGGAATGAGCAGTTCTTC. Amino acid sequence: CASSQSTGGWNEQFF.

This chain links TRBV7-6 with TRBJ1-1; D is undetermined. The V end was cut by 3 bases, the J end by 1 base, with 6 bases between. The CDR3 is 13 amino acids. Per the germline V gene, CDR1 is SGHVS and CDR2 is FNYEAQ. CDR3 in DNA: TGTGCCAGCAGCTTCGCAGGGAACACTGAAGCTTTCTTT. Translation: CASSFAGNTEAFF. The whole variable domain, filled in from reference TRBV7-6 and TRBJ1-1, reads GAGVSQSPRYKVTKRGQDVALRCDPISGHVSLYWYRQALGQGPEFLTYFNYEAQQDKSGLPNDRFSAERPEGSISTLTIQRTEQRDSAMYRCASSFAGNTEAFFGQGTRLTVV.

The chain carries TRBV28 and TRBJ1-4; possibly TRBD1 for D (6 bases). The CDR3 has 16 residues. In germline, CDR1 is MDHEN, CDR2 SYDVKM. V dropped 2 bases and J dropped 8 bases, with 18 bases sitting between them. This CDR3 is CASSLVAGEEREKLFF. In nucleotides, the CDR3 is TGTGCCAGCAGTTTAGTGGCAGGGGAAGAACGGGAAAAACTGTTTTTT. The full variable domain, rest sourced from reference TRBV28 and TRBJ1-4, is DVKVTQSSRYLVKRTGEKVFLECVQDMDHENMFWYRQDPGLGLRLIYFSYDVKMKEKGDIPEGYSVSREKKERFSLILESASTNQTSMYLCASSLVAGEEREKLFFGSGTQLSVL.

The chain carries TRBV11-2 and TRBJ2-5; 11 positions match TRBD2. The CDR3 has 14 amino acids. CDR1 and CDR2 from the germline V gene are SGHAT and FQNNGV. V shed 7 bases and J 5 bases; nucleotides not matched to a gene: 6. The CDR3: CASMLAGGAETQYF. The DNA for the CDR3 is TGTGCCAGCATGCTAGCGGGAGGAGCGGAGACCCAGTACTTC.

This chain connects TRBV6-1 to TRBJ2-7, with TRBD2 matching 11 bases. This CDR3 is 15 amino acids long. From germline, CDR1 is MNHNS and CDR2 SASEGT. The V gene end was trimmed by 3 bases and the J gene end by 2 bases; junction bases not matched to a gene: 3. CDR3 coding DNA: TGTGCCAGCAGTGACCTGGGACTAGCGGCCTACGAGCAGTACTTC. Translated, it gives CASSDLGLAAYEQYF.

This clone has a single count. CDR3 DNA: TGTGCCAGCAGCCAGTTCGCGGCGGGCAAACTGGCGGGGCAGTACTTC. This translates into CASSQFAAGKLAGQYF. The rearrangement uses TRBV14 and TRBJ2-7; D perhaps matches TRBD2 (5 bases). V was pared by 3 bases and J by 9 bases, with 24 bases between. Germline assignment: CDR1 SGHDN and CDR2 FVKESK. The CDR3 spans 16 residues.

The rearrangement links TRBV11-2 to TRBJ2-1, with TRBD2 matching over 11 bases. The CDR3 extends over 17 amino acids. Per germline, CDR1 SGHAT and CDR2 FQNNGV. J lost 2 bases, V lost 3 bases, and 6 bases had no gene match. DNA of the CDR3: TGTGCCAGCAGCTTGCCGGGGACTAGCGGACCCTACAATGAGCAGTTCTTC. Residues: CASSLPGTSGPYNEQFF.

The chain couples TRBV30 to TRBJ1-2; no clear D gene. The CDR3 length is 13 residues. Germline values: CDR1 GTSNPN, CDR2 SVGIG (reference sequence). With 1 base removed from V and 4 bases from J, the gap between germline ends came to 10 bases. In nucleotides, the CDR3 is TGTGCCTGGAGTGCGAAGGCAGGCTATGGCTACACCTTC. It yields the protein CAWSAKAGYGYTF.

The chain has TRBV7-6 and TRBJ1-5, with D uncertain. The germline CDR1 and CDR2 sequences are SGHVS and FNYEAQ. V lost 2 bases and J lost 4, with 6 bases in between. CDR3 length: 13 amino acids. CDR3 sequence: CASSLYQNQPQHF. The CDR3 DNA is TGTGCCAGCAGCTTATACCAGAATCAGCCCCAGCATTTT.

The chain uses TRBV19 and TRBJ2-4, with D tentatively TRBD1 or TRBD2 (5 bases each). The germline V and J ends were trimmed by 1 base and 7 bases, with 11 bases remaining between them. The length of the CDR3 is 14 residues. CDR1 LNHDA and CDR2 SQIVND come from the germline V gene (reference sequence). The CDR3, as DNA: TGTGCCAGTAGTATAGGGGGGAGTCCCAACATTCAGTACTTC. Translating gives CASSIGGSPNIQYF.